This TCR beta chain derives from a study of T cell repertoires in cytomegalovirus infection. On the study more broadly: Well-studied HLA-B-restricted epitopes and recently identified HLA-C-restricted epitopes of CMV were both used in the study. CMV infection plus the matching HLA type was flagged by public TCR beta signatures.

Points on this clonotype: As yet, its antigen is unknown. A much larger clone is a single base away; this may be a read error.

A single record per CDR3 protein comes from TCRdb applying MiXCR to the reads. The sample holds fewer than 1,000,000 distinct CDR3 sequences, around 29% seen once. The study's findings and limits: HLA-C-restricted CMV-specific TCR beta clonotypes were dominant in the ex vivo response. Cumulative frequency (of public TCR beta family members) identified carriers of CMV plus the relevant HLA.

Germline V gives CDR1 SGHVS, CDR2 FQNEAQ. The CDR3 spans 15 residues. Sequenced material: cultured CD8+ T cells from PBMCs, taken from culture after CMV antigen stimulation. The clonotype originates from a human donor in good health (CMV status not recorded). Some clones in this sample may be carry-over from other donors' samples. The genes are TRBV7-8 and TRBJ2-1; possible D gene TRBD1, 5 bases. This CDR3 is CASSWGERSYDEQFF. CDR3 coding DNA: TGTGCCAGCAGCTGGGGCGAACGGTCCTACGATGAGCAGTTCTTC.